Below are 4 T cell receptor beta chains sequenced from a single sample in a study of TIL therapy for anti-PD-1-resistant metastatic lung cancer (dated by TCRdb to about 2021). The immunoSEQ v3 hsTCRB kit was used to amplify TCR beta CDR3 regions from genomic DNA through bias-controlled multiplex PCR. As stored in TCRdb, this immuneACCESS dataset retains in-frame rearrangements with V and J assigned. A fraction of the clones does not appear; measured against another copy, unresolved V genes explain less than half of the discrepancy, and the remainder lacks a known reason. The sample yields 35,000 to 55,000 clones; roughly 85% were counted once. The ten largest clonotypes hold approximately 16% of the sample. This specimen's time point label, interpreted: pre-treatment sample, taken before nivolumab and TIL therapy. Sequences were derived from blood, sampled at baseline. Receptors originate from a man aged 70 or older with non-small cell lung cancer.

This chain joins TRBV28 and TRBJ1-1, with unresolved D. Germline V gene sequence: CDR1 MDHEN, CDR2 SYDVKM. This CDR3 is built from 14 residues. V lost 2 bases to trimming and J lost 1 base, with 8 bases between them. The CDR3 sequence is CASSLAPGNTEAFF. The CDR3 nucleotides are TGTGCCAGCAGTTTAGCTCCGGGGAACACTGAAGCTTTCTTT.

The V and J genes are TRBV7-3 and TRBJ2-1; weak D call: TRBD1 (5 bases). The V gene lost 6 bases and the J gene lost 1 base, with 16 bases spanning the gap. CDR1 is SGHTA and CDR2 is FQGTGA in the germline V gene. The CDR3 extends over 16 amino acids. In DNA, the CDR3 is TGTGCCAGCAGTCGCGACAGTGTAGGTTCCTACAATGAGCAGTTCTTC. Amino acid sequence: CASSRDSVGSYNEQFF.

This chain links TRBV7-8 with TRBJ1-3; D remains ambiguous. Germline V CDR1 and CDR2: SGHVS, FQNEAQ. This CDR3 contains 14 residues. V gave up 1 base and J gave up 4 bases, with 8 bases separating them. The CDR3 is CASSLVEGGNTIYF. Written as DNA, the CDR3 is TGTGCCAGCAGCTTAGTAGAGGGCGGAAACACCATATATTTT. The full variable domain, completed using reference TRBV7-8 and TRBJ1-3, is GAGVSQSPRYKVAKRGQDVALRCDPISGHVSLFWYQQALGQGPEFLTYFQNEAQLDKSGLPSDRFFAERPEGSVSTLKIQRTQQEDSAVYLCASSLVEGGNTIYFGEGSWLTVV.

The gene calls are TRBV9 and TRBJ2-1; D gene uncertain. Trimming left V 3 bases short and J 9 bases short, with 13 bases between. Germline CDR1 SGDLS, CDR2 YYNGEE. The CDR3 extends over 13 amino acids. CDR3 DNA: TGTGCCAGCAGCGCGGACCTGAGGAGTGAGCAGTTCTTC. It is translated as CASSADLRSEQFF.